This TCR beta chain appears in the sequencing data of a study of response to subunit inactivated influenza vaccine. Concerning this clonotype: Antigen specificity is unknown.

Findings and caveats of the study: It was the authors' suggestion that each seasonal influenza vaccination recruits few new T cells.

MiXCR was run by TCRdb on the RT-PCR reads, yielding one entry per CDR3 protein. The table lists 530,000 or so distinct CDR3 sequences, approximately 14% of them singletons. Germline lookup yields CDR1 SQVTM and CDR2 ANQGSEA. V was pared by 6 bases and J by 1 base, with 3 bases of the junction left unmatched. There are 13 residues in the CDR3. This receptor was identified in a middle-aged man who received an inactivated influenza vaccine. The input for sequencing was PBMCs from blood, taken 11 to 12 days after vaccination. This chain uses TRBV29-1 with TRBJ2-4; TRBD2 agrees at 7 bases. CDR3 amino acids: CSVRGRAKNIQYF. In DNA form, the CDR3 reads TGCAGCGTGCGGGGGAGGGCCAAAAACATTCAGTACTTC.